Described below is a single TCR beta chain sequence and its context. This record comes from a study of blood T cell repertoires in COVID-19. Whole-study context: Sites across the United States, Italy and Spain contributed samples from acute and convalescent COVID-19.

Germline CDR1 MNHEY, CDR2 SMNVEV (reference sequence). The CDR3 is 20 amino acids. V lost 1 base, J lost 0 bases, and 10 bases stayed unmatched. Clones were sequenced by immunoSEQ multiplex PCR, and TCRdb holds only the in-frame ones, with some missing. In the table there are under 350,000 clones, roughly nine tenths of which are singletons. Those enrolled, adults aged roughly 18 to 100 years, came from roughly 23 US areas. The V and J genes are TRBV27 and TRBJ2-1, with 12 nucleotides matching TRBD2. The specimen was PBMCs or T cells enriched from blood (not recorded which). The TCR originated in a man between 60 and 70 years old who had recovered from COVID-19. CDR3 sequence (DNA): TGTGCCAGCAGTTTATTGCGGCTAGCGGGGGGGCCTAGCTCCTACAATGAGCAGTTCTTC. Amino acids: CASSLLRLAGGPSSYNEQFF.